The 20 T cell receptor beta chains reported below all come from one sample, sequenced in a study of blood T cell repertoires in COVID-19. The protocol was immunoSEQ multiplex PCR, while the TCRdb copy is restricted to in-frame clones and leaves out a portion. In the table there are approximately 150,000 clones, roughly 85% of which are singletons. Sequenced material: peripheral blood. Source of these receptors: a human donor in a cohort sampled during active COVID-19.

The V gene is TRBV9, the J gene TRBJ2-1; D is unresolved. Trimming cost V 3 bases and J 9 bases, with 7 bases left between them. The CDR3 is 11 residues long. Per the germline V gene, CDR1 is SGDLS and CDR2 is YYNGEE. The CDR3 DNA reads TGTGCCAGCAGCGGGGCGCGTGAGCAGTTCTTC. Translated: CASSGAREQFF.

This chain links TRBV28 with TRBJ2-5, with 7 bases fitting TRBD2. The length of the CDR3 is 15 residues. Germline CDR1 and CDR2: MDHEN and SYDVKM. V lost 2 bases and J lost 9; bases outside the gene matches: 12. CDR3 residues: CASSLEDGGILSQYF. DNA of the CDR3: TGTGCCAGCAGTTTAGAGGACGGGGGGATTCTTTCCCAGTACTTC. The full variable domain, rest sourced from reference TRBV28 and TRBJ2-5, is DVKVTQSSRYLVKRTGEKVFLECVQDMDHENMFWYRQDPGLGLRLIYFSYDVKMKEKGDIPEGYSVSREKKERFSLILESASTNQTSMYLCASSLEDGGILSQYFGPGTRLLVL.

The V gene is TRBV7-9, the J gene TRBJ1-1; D unclear. The CDR3 is 15 residues long. Germline CDR1 is SEHNR and CDR2 is FQNEAQ (reference sequence). The V end was cut by 1 base, the J end by 3 bases, with 12 bases between. This chain's CDR3 is CASSLEEAYYTEAFF. The CDR3 nucleotides read TGTGCCAGCAGCTTAGAGGAGGCCTATTACACTGAAGCTTTCTTT.

The gene calls are TRBV5-5 and TRBJ1-2; D remains ambiguous. CDR1 is SGHKS, CDR2 YYEKEE, per germline (reference sequence). The germline V and J ends were trimmed by 2 bases and 0 bases, with 11 bases remaining between them. The CDR3 has 15 amino acids. In nucleotides, the CDR3 is TGTGCCAGCAGCTTAGTGACTGAAGCTAACTATGGCTACACCTTC. It is translated as CASSLVTEANYGYTF.

The V call is TRBV19, the J call TRBJ1-2; 10 bases match TRBD1. Germline trimming cut 3 bases from V and 9 bases from J; bases unmatched to any gene: 4. Per germline, CDR1 LNHDA and CDR2 SQIVND (reference sequence). The CDR3 loop spans 13 amino acids. Written as DNA, the CDR3 is TGTGCCAGTAGTATGGGACAGGGGATAAGCTACACCTTC. It specifies CASSMGQGISYTF. Using reference TRBV19 and TRBJ1-2 for the parts outside the CDR3, the full variable domain is DGGITQSPKYLFRKEGQNVTLSCEQNLNHDAMYWYRQDPGQGLRLIYYSQIVNDFQKGDIAEGYSVSREKKESFPLTVTSAQKNPTAFYLCASSMGQGISYTFGSGTRLTVV.

This clone was picked up a small number of times. V gene TRBV6-2 or TRBV6-3 combines with J gene TRBJ1-5; tentative D call: TRBD1 (6 bases). There are 16 residues in the CDR3. The V end was cut by 4 bases, the J end by 3 bases, with 16 bases between. Germline values: CDR1 MNHEY, CDR2 SVGEGT. The CDR3 DNA follows: TGTGCCAGCAGTTTCCTCTCGGGGGGGGCCAATCAGCCCCAGCATTTT. It is translated as CASSFLSGGANQPQHF.

This chain joins TRBV5-1 and TRBJ2-7; 8 nucleotides agree with TRBD1. The CDR3 covers 13 residues. In germline, CDR1 is SGHRS, CDR2 YFSETQ. The trim removed 4 bases at V and 1 base at J, leaving 1 base unmatched. The CDR3 coding sequence is TGCGCCAGCAGCCGGACAGGGTCCTACGAGCAGTACTTC. Its translation: CASSRTGSYEQYF.

This rearrangement joins TRBV19 to TRBJ1-6; no clear D gene. Germline CDR1 and CDR2: LNHDA and SQIVND (reference sequence). CDR3 length: 14 residues. V was clipped by 4 bases and J by 6 bases, with 10 bases between them. CDR3 loop: CASSTDLSNSPLHF. CDR3 bases: TGTGCCAGTAGTACCGATCTCAGTAATTCACCCCTCCACTTT.

The CDR3 DNA sequence: TGTGCCAGCAGCCCTCGGGATCTAAATGAAAAACTGTTTTTT. The encoded protein is CASSPRDLNEKLFF. The chain joins TRBV5-6 to TRBJ1-4; no definite D call. V was cut by 4 bases and J by 5 bases, with 12 bases left in between. The CDR3 sequence is 14 residues long. The germline V gene encodes CDR1 SGHDT and CDR2 YYEEEE.

The chain employs TRBV28 and TRBJ1-2; a possible D gene is TRBD1 (6 bases). V gave up 2 bases and J gave up 9 bases, with 16 bases separating them. Germline-derived CDR1 and CDR2 are MDHEN and SYDVKM. The CDR3 is made up of 14 amino acids. The CDR3 nucleotides are TGTGCCAGCAGTTTACATGTAGCAGGGGCGAGCTACACCTTC. Translating gives CASSLHVAGASYTF.

The chain has TRBV27 and TRBJ2-7, with 7 bases that match TRBD1. Germline CDR1 and CDR2: MNHEY and SMNVEV (reference sequence). Trimming at V came to 6 bases and at J to 0 bases, leaving 5 bases not matched to a gene. CDR3 length: 14 residues. The CDR3 sequence: CASRKTGTSYEQYF. CDR3 DNA: TGTGCCAGCAGGAAGACAGGGACCTCCTACGAGCAGTACTTC.

The chain is built from TRBV3-1 (or the pseudogene TRBV3-2) and TRBJ2-7, with 9 bases lining up with TRBD1. The length of the CDR3 is 15 residues. V was pared by 3 bases and J by 2 bases, with 5 bases of the junction left unmatched. Germline values: CDR1 LGHDT, CDR2 YNNKEL (reference sequence). The CDR3 is CASSQPDRGAYEQYF. The DNA for the CDR3 is TGTGCCAGCAGCCAGCCGGACAGGGGAGCCTACGAGCAGTACTTC.

The chain carries TRBV6-2 or TRBV6-3 and TRBJ2-3, with 8 bases matching TRBD2. Trimming at V came to 4 bases and at J to 2 bases, leaving 2 bases not matched to a gene. In germline, CDR1 is MNHEY, CDR2 SVGEGT. The CDR3 extends over 14 amino acids. CDR3 sequence (DNA): TGTGCCAGCAGTTCCGGGGGGGCCACAGATACGCAGTATTTT. It yields the protein CASSSGGATDTQYF.

The sample holds one count of this clone. The chain couples TRBV2 to TRBJ2-7; D might be TRBD1 (6 bases). The germline V gene encodes CDR1 SNHLY and CDR2 FYNNEI. V was pared by 2 bases and J by 2 bases, with 10 bases between. The CDR3 length is 14 residues. Written as DNA, the CDR3 is TGTGCCAGCAGTGAACCAGGGGCCACCTACGAGCAGTACTTC. Amino acid sequence: CASSEPGATYEQYF.

This chain links TRBV5-1 with TRBJ2-1; 9 bases align to TRBD1. The ends lost 0 bases at V and 1 base at J; junction bases unmatched: 5. Germline V CDR1 and CDR2: SGHRS, YFSETQ. CDR3 size: 17 residues. The CDR3 region is CASSLGQGGSSYNEQFF. CDR3 DNA sequence: TGCGCCAGCAGCTTGGGACAGGGGGGTTCGTCCTACAATGAGCAGTTCTTC.

The chain recombines TRBV30 with TRBJ2-3; 7 bases fit TRBD2. The CDR3 runs to 15 residues. CDR1 GTSNPN and CDR2 SVGIG come from the germline V gene (reference sequence). Trimming took 0 bases from V and 1 from J; bases not matched to a gene: 4. The CDR3 region is CAWSVLGRGTDTQYF. CDR3 DNA sequence: TGTGCCTGGAGTGTACTTGGGAGGGGCACAGATACGCAGTATTTT.

The genes are TRBV30 and TRBJ2-1; 9 bases line up with TRBD2. The germline V gene encodes CDR1 GTSNPN and CDR2 SVGIG (reference sequence). With V trimmed by 3 bases and J by 6 bases, 9 bases remained unmatched. The CDR3 has 15 residues. The DNA for the CDR3 is TGTGCCTGGAGCCGTCGGCGGGAGGGCCTCAATGAGCAGTTCTTC. Translating it yields CAWSRRREGLNEQFF.

DNA of the CDR3: TGTGCCAGCAGCACCCCCGGGACTTTGGTCAACAATGAGCAGTTCTTC. This codes for CASSTPGTLVNNEQFF. The chain uses TRBV9 and TRBJ2-1, with TRBD2 as a possible D gene (6 bases). This CDR3 has 16 amino acids. The V and J ends lost 4 bases and 5 bases respectively, with 19 bases between them. Germline V gene data show CDR1 as SGDLS and CDR2 as YYNGEE. The whole variable domain, remainder taken from reference TRBV9 and TRBJ2-1, is DSGVTQTPKHLITATGQRVTLRCSPRSGDLSVYWYQQSLDQGLQFLIQYYNGEERAKGNILERFSAQQFPDLHSELNLSSLELGDSALYFCASSTPGTLVNNEQFFGPGTRLTVL.

The gene calls are TRBV28 and TRBJ1-2; D unresolved. V gave up 6 bases and J gave up 4 bases, with 15 bases separating them. The germline V gene has CDR1 MDHEN and CDR2 SYDVKM. CDR3 size: 14 residues. DNA for the CDR3: TGTGCCAGCAGACCGACCGGGATCCTCTATGGCTACACCTTC. Encoded protein: CASRPTGILYGYTF.

The CDR3 DNA follows: TGTGCCAGCAGGCAGAGTCAGGGTGTGGTTTCACCCCTCCACTTT. Its protein is CASRQSQGVVSPLHF. The chain couples TRBV28 to TRBJ1-6; the D gene is possibly TRBD1 (5 bases). V lost 6 bases to trimming and J lost 9 bases, with 18 bases between them. The CDR3 consists of 15 residues. Germline CDR1 MDHEN, CDR2 SYDVKM.